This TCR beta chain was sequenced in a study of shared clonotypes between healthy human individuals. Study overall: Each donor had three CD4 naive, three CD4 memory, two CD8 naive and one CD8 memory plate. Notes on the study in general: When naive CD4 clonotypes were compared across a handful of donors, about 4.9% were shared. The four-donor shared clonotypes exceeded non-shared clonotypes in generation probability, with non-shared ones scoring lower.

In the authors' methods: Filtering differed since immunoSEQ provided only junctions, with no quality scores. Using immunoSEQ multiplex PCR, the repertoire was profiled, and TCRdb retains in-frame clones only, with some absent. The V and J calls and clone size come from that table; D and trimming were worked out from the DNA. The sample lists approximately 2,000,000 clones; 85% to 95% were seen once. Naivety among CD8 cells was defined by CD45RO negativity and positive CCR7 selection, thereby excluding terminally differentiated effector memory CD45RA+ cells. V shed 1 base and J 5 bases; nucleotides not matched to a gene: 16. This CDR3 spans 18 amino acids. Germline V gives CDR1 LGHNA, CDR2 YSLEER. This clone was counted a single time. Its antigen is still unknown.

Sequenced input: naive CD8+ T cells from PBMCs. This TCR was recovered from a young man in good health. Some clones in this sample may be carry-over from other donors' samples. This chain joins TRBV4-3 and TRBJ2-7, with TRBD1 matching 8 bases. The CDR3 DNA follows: TGCGCCAGCAGCCAAGGACTTACCCGGACAGGGTCTTCGCACGAGCAGTACTTC. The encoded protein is CASSQGLTRTGSSHEQYF.